Following are 8 T cell receptor beta chains from one sample sequenced in a study of identifying expanded T cells in peripheral blood. Repertoires were generated with immunoSEQ multiplex PCR, while TCRdb's copy carries only in-frame clones and drops some. The sample has some 78,000 clones, around 89% seen once. Sequencing was performed on blood. The receptors were sampled from a person aged 18-70 years in good health.

This rearrangement joins TRBV19 to TRBJ1-1; no firm D call. V shed 5 bases and J shed 0 bases, with 16 bases lying between them. Germline V gene lookup returns CDR1 LNHDA and CDR2 SQIVND (reference sequence). The CDR3 covers 16 residues. The CDR3 DNA reads as TGTGCCAGTAGTCTAAATGGGGTACGAATGAACACTGAAGCTTTCTTT. Residues: CASSLNGVRMNTEAFF.

The V and J genes are TRBV10-3 and TRBJ1-3, with TRBD1 matching 9 bases. V was pared by 4 bases and J by 2 bases, with 3 bases of the junction left unmatched. CDR1 is ENHRY and CDR2 is SYGVKD in the germline V gene. The CDR3 is 15 amino acids. This CDR3 reads CAISVTGGTGNTIYF. In DNA form, the CDR3 reads TGTGCCATCAGTGTTACAGGGGGCACTGGAAACACCATATATTTT.

This clone was seen only once. The genes are TRBV18 and TRBJ2-3; 9 bases are a match to TRBD2. CDR3 size: 17 residues. V shed 0 bases and J 0 bases; nucleotides not matched to a gene: 4. Germline-derived CDR1 and CDR2 are KGHSH and LQKENI. CDR3 residues: CASSPPRGGVSTDTQYF. CDR3 nucleotides: TGTGCCAGCTCACCACCTCGCGGGGGGGTGAGCACAGATACGCAGTATTTT.

V gene TRBV28 combines with J gene TRBJ1-6; TRBD1 might be the D (5 bases). CDR3 length equals 15 residues. The ends were cut back, 2 bases at V and 6 bases at J, with 11 bases in the middle. Germline CDR1 and CDR2: MDHEN and SYDVKM. The CDR3 sequence: CASSLPGPFNSPLHF. The CDR3 bases are TGTGCCAGCAGTTTACCGGGACCTTTTAATTCACCCCTCCACTTT.

CDR3 coding DNA: TGTGCCAGTAGTATTGCGAGCGGTGACAGGGGGCGAGTGGCCGGGGAGCTGTTTTTT. This gives the protein CASSIASGDRGRVAGELFF. The gene calls are TRBV19 and TRBJ2-2, with 10 bases fitting TRBD1. The CDR3 runs 19 residues. CDR1 is LNHDA and CDR2 is SQIVND in the germline V gene (reference sequence). J lost 6 bases, V lost 3 bases, and 16 bases had no gene match.

The rearrangement uses TRBV7-2 and TRBJ1-1, with unresolved D. The V gene lost 5 bases and the J gene lost 4 bases, with 11 bases spanning the gap. This CDR3 contains 13 residues. Germline V gives CDR1 SGHTA, CDR2 FQGNSA. The CDR3 coding sequence is TGTGCCAGCAGCCCAGGAACGAGCACTGAAGCTTTCTTT. It specifies CASSPGTSTEAFF.

The chain uses TRBV18 and TRBJ1-1, with D uncertain. The germline gives CDR1 KGHSH, CDR2 LQKENI. This CDR3 is 16 amino acids long. The germline V and J ends were trimmed by 3 bases and 1 base, with 15 bases remaining between them. The chain's CDR3 is CASSPTSRVENTEAFF. DNA for the CDR3: TGTGCCAGCTCACCCACGTCTAGGGTAGAGAACACTGAAGCTTTCTTT.

This clone was detected once. This rearrangement joins TRBV6-1 to TRBJ1-2, with D possibly matching TRBD1 (6 bases). The CDR3 runs to 12 residues. Germline CDR1 reads MNHNS; CDR2 reads SASEGT. Trimming pared 2 bases from V and 12 bases from J, leaving 13 bases between. The CDR3: CASSELGRDNTF. The CDR3 DNA is TGTGCCAGCAGTGAATTAGGGCGGGACAACACCTTC.